One and the same sample provided the 7 T cell receptor beta chains below, sequenced in a study of cytomegalovirus exposure and HLA in healthy donors. The PCR was carried out with 60 Vbeta primers and 13 Jbeta primers. The table came from immunoSEQ multiplex PCR; TCRdb's copy has only in-frame clones and leaves some out. In the table there are approximately 100,000 clones, about 80% of which are singletons. Sequencing input: PBMCs. All receptors derive from a man aged 18 to 29 in good health and CMV-seropositive.

This clone has just one count. The genes are TRBV19 and TRBJ1-1; TRBD1 matches 9 bases. Germline V lookup: CDR1 LNHDA, CDR2 SQIVND (reference sequence). The CDR3 is 16 amino acids. The ends lost 4 bases at V and 5 bases at J; junction bases unmatched: 11. CDR3 amino acids: CASSRGTGSLWTEAFF. CDR3 DNA: TGTGCCAGTAGTAGGGGGACAGGGTCCTTATGGACTGAAGCTTTCTTT.

This clone was seen once. The chain employs TRBV9 and TRBJ2-1; a possible D gene is TRBD1 (5 bases). In germline, CDR1 is SGDLS, CDR2 YYNGEE. V was clipped by 4 bases and J by 8 bases, with 10 bases between them. The CDR3 has 12 residues. CDR3 in DNA: TGTGCCAGCAGCCCCATCAGGGATGAGCAGTTCTTC. Its protein product is CASSPIRDEQFF.

J is TRBJ2-5 and V is TRBV15; 8 bases are a match to TRBD2. Losses at the gene ends were 2 bases for V and 1 base for J; bases not matched to a gene: 3. The CDR3 sequence is 15 residues long. Germline-derived CDR1 and CDR2 are LNHNV and YYDKDF (reference sequence). This CDR3 is CATSRRTSGQETQYF. The CDR3 DNA reads TGTGCCACCAGCAGACGAACTAGCGGCCAAGAGACCCAGTACTTC. Full variable domain (remainder filled in from reference TRBV15 and TRBJ2-5): DAMVIQNPRYQVTQFGKPVTLSCSQTLNHNVMYWYQQKSSQAPKLLFHYYDKDFNNEADTPDNFQSRRPNTSFCFLDIRSPGLGDTAMYLCATSRRTSGQETQYFGPGTRLLVL.

The V call is TRBV27, the J call TRBJ2-7, with a possible D match to TRBD2 (6 bases). The CDR3 contains 15 residues. V was shortened by 2 bases and J by 1 base, with 12 bases between the two germline ends. Germline V gives CDR1 MNHEY, CDR2 SMNVEV (reference sequence). This CDR3 is CASSLAGFGSYEQYF. The CDR3 nucleotides read TGTGCCAGCAGTTTAGCGGGGTTTGGGTCCTACGAGCAGTACTTC.

This clone has only a few counts. The chain couples TRBV5-1 to TRBJ1-1, with D possibly being TRBD1 (6 bases). V was clipped by 1 base and J by 0 bases, with 13 bases between them. The CDR3 spans 16 residues. Per germline, CDR1 SGHRS and CDR2 YFSETQ. The CDR3 DNA follows: TGCGCCAGCAGCTTGTCAACTACAGGGTTGAACACTGAAGCTTTCTTT. This translates into CASSLSTTGLNTEAFF.

The J gene is TRBJ1-6, the V gene TRBV18; D possibly corresponds to TRBD1 (6 bases). Per the germline V gene, CDR1 is KGHSH and CDR2 is LQKENI. This CDR3 is built from 13 residues. The V and J ends lost 3 bases and 9 bases respectively, with 9 bases between them. The CDR3 DNA is TGTGCCAGCTCACCGTCGACAGGTTCACCCCTCCACTTT. It encodes CASSPSTGSPLHF. The full variable domain, its missing parts supplied by reference TRBV18 and TRBJ1-6, is NAGVMQNPRHLVRRRGQEARLRCSPMKGHSHVYWYRQLPEEGLKFMVYLQKENIIDESGMPKERFSAEFPKEGPSILRIQQVVRGDSAAYFCASSPSTGSPLHFGNGTRLTVT.

This rearrangement joins TRBV5-1 to TRBJ2-5; D possibly corresponds to TRBD2 (7 bases). Germline loops: CDR1 SGHRS, CDR2 YFSETQ. The CDR3 runs to 15 residues. Trimming pared 0 bases from V and 5 bases from J, leaving 14 bases between. The CDR3 spells CASSLGGGPSETQYF. The CDR3 nucleotides read TGCGCCAGCAGCTTGGGGGGGGGCCCCTCGGAGACCCAGTACTTC.